The 12 T cell receptor beta chains in this list originate from one sample, sequenced in a study of T cell clonotyping in hematopoietic cell transplantation. Time point noted: recipient sample about 28 days before transplant, after cytoreduction. Only in-frame clones appear in the TCRdb table, and some are missing; sequencing was by immunoSEQ multiplex PCR. The table shows over 45,000 clones, with around 86% occurring only once. The sample was peripheral blood mononuclear cells, taken before stem cell transplant. Receptors originate from a man aged 55-75 years with biphenotypic leukemia. Some clones in this sample may be carry-over from other donors' samples.

V is TRBV18 and J is TRBJ2-7, with 7 bases identical to TRBD2. The CDR3 runs 14 residues. The germline V gene has CDR1 KGHSH and CDR2 LQKENI. After removal of 0 bases from V and 5 bases from J, the junction contained 4 bases not matched to a gene. CDR3 sequence reads: CASSPPGTKDEQYF. The CDR3 DNA reads as TGTGCCAGCTCACCACCCGGGACTAAAGACGAGCAGTACTTC.

The chain uses TRBV19 and TRBJ1-2, with D unresolved. In germline, CDR1 is LNHDA, CDR2 SQIVND (reference sequence). This CDR3 has 13 amino acids. V was clipped by 3 bases and J by 0 bases, with 5 bases between them. This CDR3 reads CASSIAANYGYTF. The CDR3 DNA follows: TGTGCCAGTAGTATTGCCGCTAACTATGGCTACACCTTC.

The gene calls are TRBV2 and TRBJ1-1; no reliable D call. Germline assignment: CDR1 SNHLY and CDR2 FYNNEI. V lost 11 bases to trimming and J lost 0 bases, with 13 bases between them. This CDR3 is 13 amino acids long. CDR3 sequence: CACRRDLNTEAFF. Here the CDR3 DNA reads TGTGCCTGTAGACGGGATCTGAACACTGAAGCTTTCTTT.

The chain uses TRBV9 and TRBJ1-2, with 12 bases fitting TRBD1. The trim removed 3 bases at V and 6 bases at J, leaving 6 bases unmatched. The CDR3 spans 15 residues. Germline V lookup: CDR1 SGDLS, CDR2 YYNGEE. The CDR3 loop reads CASSATGTGGNGYTF. In nucleotides, the CDR3 is TGTGCCAGCAGCGCAACCGGGACAGGGGGCAATGGCTACACCTTC.

This rearrangement joins TRBV9 to TRBJ2-3; no firm D call. V dropped 2 bases and J dropped 2 bases, with 15 bases sitting between them. CDR3 length equals 16 residues. CDR1 SGDLS and CDR2 YYNGEE come from the germline V gene. DNA of the CDR3: TGTGCCAGCAGCGTGCTCTCGGACGGCTTCACAGATACGCAGTATTTT. It codes for CASSVLSDGFTDTQYF.

The rearrangement uses TRBV5-1 and TRBJ2-5, with D perhaps TRBD1 (6 bases). CDR1 is SGHRS and CDR2 is YFSETQ in the germline V gene. Trimming shortened V by 1 base and J by 2 bases, and 12 bases separated the two germline ends. This CDR3 comprises 15 residues. As DNA, the CDR3 is TGCGCCAGCAGCTTGAACCCCGGACAGCAAGAGACCCAGTACTTC. Protein: CASSLNPGQQETQYF.

The rearrangement joins TRBV2 to TRBJ1-3, with D unresolved. Trimming pared 6 bases from V and 0 bases from J, leaving 21 bases between. The CDR3 spans 18 residues. Germline V gives CDR1 SNHLY, CDR2 FYNNEI. CDR3 loop: CASSRSPERALSGNTIYF. The CDR3, as DNA: TGTGCCAGCAGCCGTTCCCCAGAACGGGCCCTCTCTGGAAACACCATATATTTT.

This chain connects TRBV6-5 to TRBJ2-3, with a weak D call TRBD2 (6 bases). V lost 0 bases and J lost 9, with 16 bases in between. The CDR3 contains 15 residues. Germline-derived CDR1 and CDR2 are MNHEY and SVGAGI. The CDR3 DNA follows: TGTGCCAGCAGTTACTCACCGGGACTTCCTGGGACGCAGTATTTT. Encoded protein: CASSYSPGLPGTQYF.

The chain couples TRBV6-7 to TRBJ2-6, with D maybe TRBD1 (5 bases). TRBV6-7 is flagged as an ORF with uncertain function. Trimming stripped 8 bases from V and 1 base from J, with 6 bases between. The CDR3 is 13 residues long. The CDR3 region is CASQGSGANVLTF. The DNA of the CDR3 is TGTGCCAGCCAGGGATCTGGGGCCAACGTCCTGACTTTC.

The chain recombines TRBV30 with TRBJ1-2; tentatively, D is TRBD1 (6 bases). With 5 bases removed from V and 3 bases from J, the gap between germline ends came to 10 bases. The CDR3 consists of 12 residues. CDR1 and CDR2 from the germline V gene are GTSNPN and SVGIG (reference sequence). The CDR3 DNA follows: TGTGCCTGGGACAGGATTGACTATGGCTACACCTTC. Its translation: CAWDRIDYGYTF.

Remarks on this clone: The junction differs from germline at one of its ends, possibly a read error. This rearrangement joins TRBV2 to TRBJ1-1; 10 bases are shared with TRBD1. Germline CDR1 is SNHLY and CDR2 is FYNNEI. The CDR3 totals 12 residues. CDR3: CASSGPGQGPLF. As DNA, the CDR3 is TGTGCCAGCAGTGGCCCGGGACAGGGGCCGCTTTTT. Full variable domain (rest looked up from reference TRBV2 and TRBJ1-1): EPEVTQTPSHQVTQMGQEVILRCVPISNHLYFYWYRQILGQKVEFLVSFYNNEISEKSEIFDDQFSVERPDGSNFTLKIRSTKLEDSAMYFCASSGPGQGPLFGQGTRLTVV.

The chain joins TRBV7-2 to TRBJ1-1, with TRBD1 matching over 9 bases. The CDR3 has 14 residues. The trim removed 1 base at V and 8 bases at J, leaving 5 bases unmatched. CDR1 is SGHTA, CDR2 FQGNSA, per germline. The CDR3 sequence is CASSLGDRGVEAFF. Written as DNA, the CDR3 is TGTGCCAGCAGCTTAGGCGACAGGGGGGTAGAAGCTTTCTTT.